The present entry profiles one TCR beta chain with its context. Its target is unknown. Germline V CDR1 and CDR2: LNHNV, YYDKDF (reference sequence). The germline V and J ends were trimmed by 6 bases and 1 base, with 10 bases remaining between them. CDR3 length equals 14 residues. This entry belongs to a study of cytomegalovirus exposure and HLA in healthy donors. Primers included in the PCR were 60 Vbeta and 13 Jbeta primers. Only in-frame clones appear in the TCRdb table, and some are missing; sequencing was by immunoSEQ multiplex PCR. Counted here are some 45,000 clones, approximately 78% occurring once; the ten biggest clones make up roughly 3.4%. Whole-study findings and limits: Clonal expansion, a later analysis showed, was greater in HLA-associated TCR beta chains than in equally common others.

The specimen sequenced was PBMCs. This clonotype was obtained from a woman aged 25-40 years in good health and CMV-seronegative. This chain uses TRBV15 with TRBJ1-5; maybe TRBD1 (6 bases). The CDR3, as DNA: TGTGCCACCAGTATCGACAGGAGCAATCAGCCCCAGCATTTT. It encodes CATSIDRSNQPQHF.